The next 29 T cell receptor beta chains were all read from a single sample in a study of spatial heterogeneity in lung cancer. From the 5' RACE reads, TCRdb called clonotypes with MiXCR, one entry per CDR3 protein. The data show tens of thousands of distinct CDR3 sequences, around 7.5% seen once. Time point given: sample taken at primary tumor resection. The sequenced material consisted of unsorted whole RNA from tumor, nontumor lung or frozen PBMC. The sample was PBMCs, taken at surgery. Receptor source: a male donor with early-stage non-small cell lung cancer.

This clonotype was detected many times. V and J are TRBV20-1 and TRBJ1-2; no firm D call. V shed 6 bases and J shed 6 bases, with 11 bases lying between them. The CDR3 spans 11 residues. CDR1 and CDR2 from the germline V gene are DFQATT and SNEGSKA (reference sequence). The CDR3 is CSATRTDGYTF. The CDR3 DNA sequence: TGCAGTGCGACGCGGACGGATGGCTACACCTTC.

In its sample, this clonotype was seen many times. V and J are TRBV9 and TRBJ2-7; 10 nucleotides line up with TRBD2. The CDR3 contains 15 residues. The junction had 3 bases not matched to a gene; V was cut back by 0 bases and J by 3 bases. Germline lookup yields CDR1 SGDLS and CDR2 YYNGEE. The CDR3 nucleotides are TGTGCCAGCAGCGTAGGAGCGGGGGGGCTCTACGAGCAGTACTTC. Its protein is CASSVGAGGLYEQYF. The full variable domain, its missing parts supplied by reference TRBV9 and TRBJ2-7, is DSGVTQTPKHLITATGQRVTLRCSPRSGDLSVYWYQQSLDQGLQFLIQYYNGEERAKGNILERFSAQQFPDLHSELNLSSLELGDSALYFCASSVGAGGLYEQYFGPGTRLTVT.

This clonotype was counted many times. This rearrangement joins TRBV4-3 to TRBJ2-2, with 10 positions matching TRBD2. V lost 3 bases to trimming and J lost 3 bases; unmatched junction nucleotides: 4. The length of the CDR3 is 16 residues. Germline V gene sequence: CDR1 LGHNA, CDR2 YSLEER. This CDR3 is CASSQGGLAYTGELFF. The CDR3 nucleotides read TGCGCCAGCAGCCAGGGGGGACTAGCGTACACCGGGGAGCTGTTTTTT.

This clonotype was detected many times. CDR3 in amino acids: CASSHGRESEAFF. DNA of the CDR3: TGTGCCAGCAGCCACGGCAGAGAATCTGAAGCTTTCTTT. The chain joins TRBV3-1 to TRBJ1-1; D unclear. Germline CDR1 is LGHDT and CDR2 is YNNKEL (reference sequence). The CDR3 covers 13 residues. V was clipped by 3 bases and J by 6 bases, with 11 bases between them.

In this sample, this clonotype turned up a few times. The rearrangement uses TRBV7-3 and TRBJ2-3; D perhaps matches TRBD1 (6 bases). This CDR3 comprises 18 residues. Trimming shortened V by 2 bases and J by 0 bases, and 18 bases separated the two germline ends. Germline V gives CDR1 SGHTA, CDR2 FQGTGA. DNA of the CDR3: TGTGCCAGCAGCTTAGGGATCGGTTCGGACAGTAGCACAGATACGCAGTATTTT. This encodes CASSLGIGSDSSTDTQYF.

Points on this clonotype: A much larger clone differs from this one at a single base, so this may be a read error. The rearrangement links TRBV12-3 or TRBV12-4 to TRBJ1-1; maybe TRBD1 (6 bases). The CDR3 consists of 12 residues. V was cut by 5 bases and J by 6 bases, with 10 bases left in between. Here the CDR3 reads CASSRRGSEAFF. The DNA for the CDR3 is TGTGCCAGCAGTCGGAGGGGGTCTGAAGCTTTCTTT.

This clonotype came up a few times. The rearrangement joins TRBV9 to TRBJ2-3; unclear D gene. V was cut by 0 bases and J by 2 bases, with 10 bases left in between. The germline CDR1 and CDR2 sequences are SGDLS and YYNGEE. This CDR3 is 15 amino acids long. DNA for the CDR3: TGTGCCAGCAGCGTAGTTCCCACAGCCACAGATACGCAGTATTTT. It specifies CASSVVPTATDTQYF.

This clonotype was seen a handful of times. The chain joins TRBV5-1 to TRBJ2-7; 9 bases line up with TRBD1. The V segment lost 1 base and the J segment 2 bases; nucleotides outside the gene matches: 4. Germline V gives CDR1 SGHRS, CDR2 YFSETQ. The CDR3 is 15 amino acids. The CDR3 coding sequence is TGCGCCAGCAGCTTGCGGGGACAGGGAGCCTACGAGCAGTACTTC. This gives the protein CASSLRGQGAYEQYF.

The chain has TRBV20-1 and TRBJ2-1, with 12 bases identical to TRBD1. The CDR3 extends over 17 amino acids. Germline lookup yields CDR1 DFQATT and CDR2 SNEGSKA (reference sequence). Trimming removed 6 bases from V and 2 bases from J; junction bases left unmatched: 11. The CDR3 sequence is CSARRIGDRGPYNEQFF. CDR3 coding DNA: TGCAGTGCCAGAAGGATTGGGGACAGGGGGCCCTACAATGAGCAGTTCTTC.

This chain uses TRBV4-3 with TRBJ2-2; D is possibly TRBD1 (6 bases). CDR3 length: 18 residues. CDR1 and CDR2 from the germline V gene are LGHNA and YSLEER. The germline V and J ends were trimmed by 0 bases and 4 bases, with 18 bases remaining between them. This chain's CDR3 is CASSQDPRTGYTTGELFF. The CDR3, as DNA: TGCGCCAGCAGCCAAGATCCTCGAACAGGGTACACCACCGGGGAGCTGTTTTTT.

In this sample, this clonotype turned up a few times. This chain connects TRBV2 to TRBJ2-2; possible D gene TRBD1, 5 bases. The CDR3 covers 16 residues. CDR1 SNHLY and CDR2 FYNNEI come from the germline V gene. Trimming left V 6 bases short and J 4 bases short, with 18 bases between. CDR3 sequence reads: CASSLKGLGPTGELFF. CDR3 bases: TGTGCCAGCAGCCTAAAGGGGCTTGGGCCCACCGGGGAGCTGTTTTTT.

This clonotype came up many times. This rearrangement joins TRBV28 to TRBJ2-7; D may match TRBD1 or TRBD2 (5 bases each). Germline V gene data show CDR1 as MDHEN and CDR2 as SYDVKM. This CDR3 has 12 residues. Deletions cut 3 bases from V and 6 bases from J, with 9 bases between. The CDR3 DNA sequence: TGTGCCAGCAGTTTGGGGGACGGCGAGCAGTACGTC. Translated, it gives CASSLGDGEQYV.

Of note for this clonotype: A much more abundant neighbour one base away suggests this may be a read error. This chain connects TRBV20-1 to TRBJ1-1, with no clear D. Germline V gene sequence: CDR1 DFQATT, CDR2 SNEGSKA (reference sequence). V lost 2 bases, J lost 1 base, and 5 bases lay in between. CDR3 length: 12 amino acids. The CDR3 region has the DNA TGCAGTGCTAGATTTGGGAACACTGAAGCTTTCTTT. As protein: CSARFGNTEAFF.

This clonotype was observed at least ten times. The rearrangement joins TRBV12-3 or TRBV12-4 to TRBJ2-2; D is uncertain. V was trimmed by 2 bases and J by 10 bases, leaving 5 bases between them. This CDR3 region has 11 residues. CDR3 coding DNA: TGTGCCAGCAGTTTAAGGACGGAGCTGTTTTTT. Translated, it gives CASSLRTELFF.

This clonotype was seen only a few times. This chain uses TRBV18 with TRBJ2-3, with D hard to call. This CDR3 region has 10 residues. The germline V gene has CDR1 KGHSH and CDR2 LQKENI. Deletions cut 5 bases from V and 4 bases from J, with 1 base between. Here the CDR3 DNA reads TGTGCCAGCTCAGCAGATACGCAGTATTTT. Residues: CASSADTQYF. Combining the CDR3 with reference TRBV18 and TRBJ2-3 gives the whole variable domain NAGVMQNPRHLVRRRGQEARLRCSPMKGHSHVYWYRQLPEEGLKFMVYLQKENIIDESGMPKERFSAEFPKEGPSILRIQQVVRGDSAAYFCASSADTQYFGPGTRLTVL.

This clonotype was counted at least ten times. The chain links TRBV12-3 or TRBV12-4 to TRBJ2-3, with D unclear. This CDR3 contains 15 residues. The V gene lost 2 bases and the J gene lost 1 base, with 10 bases spanning the gap. CDR3 coding DNA: TGTGCCAGCAGTTTAAGGCGTCGTGGCACAGATACGCAGTATTTT. Encoded protein: CASSLRRRGTDTQYF.

The gene calls are TRBV25-1 and TRBJ2-2, with D perhaps assigned TRBD1 or TRBD2 (6 bases each). Trimming took 5 bases from V and 5 from J, leaving 12 bases between them. The CDR3 spans 14 residues. CDR1 and CDR2 from the germline V gene are MGHDK and SYGVNS. In DNA, the CDR3 is TGTGCCAGCAGTCCCCGGGGGCGTACCGGGGAGCTGTTTTTT. Translation: CASSPRGRTGELFF.

The sample holds many counts of this clonotype. The chain has TRBV21-1 and TRBJ2-7. TRBV21-1 is termed a pseudogene. The CDR3 covers 13 residues. The CDR3 DNA reads as TGTGCCAGCAGCAATGGGAGCTCCTACGAGCAGTACGTC. It encodes CASSNGSSYEQYV.

This clonotype occurred many times. This chain uses TRBV2 with TRBJ2-3, with 7 bases that match TRBD2. The CDR3 has 16 amino acids. After removal of 0 bases from V and 5 bases from J, the junction contained 8 bases not matched to a gene. Germline-derived CDR1 and CDR2 are SNHLY and FYNNEI. Written as DNA, the CDR3 is TGTGCCAGCAGTGAAGCATTGGGCGGGAGAGGAGATACGCAGTATTTT. Protein product: CASSEALGGRGDTQYF.

This clonotype came up many times. The chain joins TRBV5-8 to TRBJ2-3; D uncertain. CDR3 length: 14 residues. V lost 7 bases, J lost 5 bases, and 17 bases lay in between. In germline, CDR1 is SGHTS, CDR2 YDEGEE. CDR3 amino acids: CASFNTWPIDTQYF. CDR3 nucleotide sequence: TGTGCCAGCTTCAATACTTGGCCCATAGATACGCAGTATTTT.

In its sample, this clonotype is medium-sized. The rearrangement links TRBV7-9 to TRBJ1-5, with 7 bases lining up with TRBD1. Per the germline V gene, CDR1 is SEHNR and CDR2 is FQNEAQ (reference sequence). V shed 4 bases, J shed 12 bases, and the junction held 3 bases outside the gene matches. CDR3 size: 11 residues. The CDR3 sequence is CASSYGQVQHF. The CDR3 nucleotides are TGTGCCAGCAGCTACGGACAGGTCCAGCATTTT.

The V and J genes are TRBV7-9 and TRBJ2-3, with unresolved D. The CDR3 runs 13 residues. The germline V gene has CDR1 SEHNR and CDR2 FQNEAQ (reference sequence). Trimming took off 8 bases at V and 1 base at J, with 10 bases between the two ends. CDR3 DNA sequence: TGTGCCAGCCTCCGGTCGGGCACAGATACGCAGTATTTT. Residues: CASLRSGTDTQYF.

The chain combines TRBV7-3 with TRBJ2-6; D not certain. The CDR3 is made up of 13 amino acids. Germline V gene sequence: CDR1 SGHTA, CDR2 FQGTGA. The V end lost 8 bases, the J end lost 1 base, and 6 bases lay between the germline ends. CDR3 sequence: CASGISGANVLTF. The CDR3 nucleotides read TGTGCCAGCGGGATTTCTGGGGCCAACGTCCTGACTTTC.

In its sample, this clonotype was seen many times. The V and J genes are TRBV5-1 and TRBJ2-3, with TRBD2 matching over 7 bases. This CDR3 is 16 amino acids long. CDR1 is SGHRS, CDR2 YFSETQ, per germline. Germline trimming cut 0 bases from V and 0 bases from J; bases unmatched to any gene: 4. The CDR3 loop is CASSLAGSGSTDTQYF. In nucleotides, the CDR3 is TGCGCCAGCAGCTTGGCTGGTAGCGGGAGCACAGATACGCAGTATTTT.

The sample holds a few counts of this clonotype. This chain joins TRBV19 and TRBJ1-2; no clear D. There are 20 residues in the CDR3. The germline V and J ends were trimmed by 0 bases and 1 base, with 24 bases remaining between them. CDR1 and CDR2 from the germline V gene are LNHDA and SQIVND (reference sequence). The CDR3 DNA reads TGTGCCAGTAGTATAGATCTTCGAGCGTCGCCCACTCCGGGTAACTATGGCTACACCTTC. Translating it yields CASSIDLRASPTPGNYGYTF.

This clonotype was seen just once. Since a much larger clone is just one base distant, this may be a read error. The CDR3 ends on some other residue instead of the conserved phenylalanine or tryptophan, so this is likely a read error. The CDR3 DNA sequence: TGTGCCAGCAGGCCACCCGGGGGGAACAATGAGCAGTTCCTC. Encoded protein: CASRPPGGNNEQFL. V usage is TRBV11-1 and J usage is TRBJ2-1; 7 nucleotides align to TRBD2. This CDR3 spans 14 amino acids. Losses at the gene ends were 6 bases for V and 5 bases for J; bases not matched to a gene: 7. Per germline, CDR1 SGHAT and CDR2 FQDESV (reference sequence).

This chain links TRBV20-1 with TRBJ1-5, with D tentatively TRBD1 (6 bases). The germline CDR1 and CDR2 sequences are DFQATT and SNEGSKA (reference sequence). There are 13 residues in the CDR3. V dropped 2 bases and J dropped 2 bases, with 7 bases sitting between them. CDR3 sequence: CSARSGGNQPQHF. The CDR3 coding sequence is TGCAGTGCTAGATCAGGGGGCAATCAGCCCCAGCATTTT.

The chain carries TRBV9 and TRBJ2-5; D call uncertain. The CDR3 extends over 13 amino acids. In germline, CDR1 is SGDLS, CDR2 YYNGEE. Trimming removed 0 bases from V and 5 bases from J, with 8 bases in between. The CDR3 DNA reads as TGTGCCAGCAGCGTAGCTGATAGCGAGACCCAGTACTTC. It is translated as CASSVADSETQYF.

This clonotype showed up many times. The chain carries TRBV7-6 and TRBJ1-2; TRBD1 matches 7 bases. The CDR3 has 14 residues. In germline, CDR1 is SGHVS, CDR2 FNYEAQ. V lost 5 bases and J lost 9; bases outside the gene matches: 12. The CDR3 sequence: CASSPGGQGESYTF. The CDR3 bases are TGTGCCAGCAGCCCTGGTGGGCAGGGGGAAAGCTACACCTTC.